This T cell receptor (beta chain) was sequenced during a study of blood T cell repertoires in COVID-19. Across the study: T cells, B-cell-depleted T cells, or PBMCs provided the cDNA or gDNA that served as material.

TCRdb's table, derived via immunoSEQ multiplex PCR, lists solely in-frame clones and lacks some. Here the sample spans tens of thousands of clones, roughly 82% being singletons. This clone is classed as medium-sized. This TCR was sampled from a woman of 80 years or more with acute or convalescent COVID-19. Sequenced material: peripheral blood.

The CDR3 nucleotides read TGTGCCAGCAGCTTGATGGGGACTAACACCGGGGAGCTGTTTTTT. Its translation: CASSLMGTNTGELFF. The chain combines TRBV5-4 with TRBJ2-2; perhaps TRBD2 as D (6 bases). There are 15 residues in the CDR3. V dropped 1 base and J dropped 2 bases, with 9 bases sitting between them. CDR1 is SGHNT, CDR2 YYREEE, per germline (reference sequence).